This entry lists 8 T cell receptor beta chains sequenced from one sample in a study of T-cell memory formation after mild COVID-19. TCRdb reprocessed the 5' RACE reads via MiXCR and lists one record per CDR3 protein. The table includes 150,000 to 200,000 distinct CDR3 sequences, more than 14% detected once. The sample taken for sequencing was PBMCs or a T cell subset sorted from them (not recorded which). Source of these receptors: an adult woman who had mild COVID-19 (a few samples of this study predate the infection). Cell type and time point are not known.

This chain links TRBV30 with TRBJ2-1, with D possibly being TRBD2 (5 bases). The CDR3 covers 14 residues. CDR1 and CDR2 from the germline V gene are GTSNPN and SVGIG (reference sequence). Trimming removed 2 bases from V and 9 bases from J, with 17 bases in between. The CDR3 DNA reads as TGTGCCTGGAGTATACTAGACGGCTTGGGTGAGCAGTTCTTC. This gives the protein CAWSILDGLGEQFF.

This clonotype appeared a few times. The genes are TRBV5-6 and TRBJ1-1, with D perhaps matching TRBD1 (6 bases). CDR3 length equals 15 residues. The germline gives CDR1 SGHDT, CDR2 YYEEEE. Trimming cost V 3 bases and J 5 bases, with 17 bases left between them. The CDR3 protein is CASSWIRGGGTEAFF. The CDR3 bases are TGTGCCAGCAGCTGGATCAGGGGAGGGGGAACTGAAGCTTTCTTT.

This clonotype was seen a handful of times. The V call is TRBV13, the J call TRBJ2-1; D is perhaps TRBD1 or TRBD2 (7 bases each). The CDR3 contains 19 residues. Germline assignment: CDR1 PRHDT and CDR2 FYEKMQ (reference sequence). V was trimmed by 1 base and J by 8 bases, leaving 27 bases between them. CDR3 in amino acids: CASSLDRDGAGEDRYEQFF. CDR3 nucleotides: TGTGCCAGCAGCTTAGACAGAGATGGCGCGGGAGAGGACAGGTATGAGCAGTTCTTC.

The chain uses TRBV29-1 and TRBJ2-7; no clear D. The germline CDR1 and CDR2 sequences are SQVTM and ANQGSEA. This CDR3 contains 16 residues. Trimming shortened V by 6 bases and J by 2 bases, and 23 bases separated the two germline ends. CDR3 region: CSVKRPGPEFPYEQYF. Written as DNA, the CDR3 is TGCAGCGTGAAAAGACCTGGGCCGGAGTTCCCCTACGAGCAGTACTTC.

Only a few counts were recorded for this clonotype. This chain links TRBV7-6 with TRBJ1-1; D might be TRBD1 (6 bases). V dropped 1 base and J dropped 1 base, with 13 bases sitting between them. This CDR3 has 16 residues. Germline CDR1 reads SGHVS; CDR2 reads FNYEAQ. The CDR3 sequence is CASSLEARGANTEAFF. In DNA, the CDR3 is TGTGCCAGCAGCTTAGAGGCACGGGGGGCGAACACTGAAGCTTTCTTT.

This clonotype was found a few times. CDR3 in amino acids: CASSFGVGRGNTDTQYF. In nucleotides, the CDR3 is TGTGCCAGCAGTTTCGGGGTTGGGCGGGGGAACACAGATACGCAGTATTTT. The chain is built from TRBV12-3 or TRBV12-4 and TRBJ2-3; 7 bases map to TRBD2. This CDR3 spans 17 amino acids. Trimming removed 3 bases from V and 2 bases from J; junction bases left unmatched: 11.

The CDR3 here is CASSQAGTGYEQYF. Written as DNA, the CDR3 is TGTGCCAGCAGCCAAGCCGGGACAGGCTACGAGCAGTACTTC. This chain connects TRBV4-2 to TRBJ2-7; 8 bases match TRBD1. Germline assignment: CDR1 LGHNA and CDR2 YNFKEQ. J gave up 3 bases and V 1 base, and 2 bases lay outside the gene matches. There are 14 residues in the CDR3.

The rearrangement uses TRBV12-3 or TRBV12-4 and TRBJ2-1; D ambiguous. Trimming cost V 7 bases and J 4 bases, with 2 bases left between them. The CDR3 covers 10 residues. The CDR3 region is CASKYNEQFF. For the CDR3, the DNA is TGTGCCAGCAAGTACAATGAGCAGTTCTTC.